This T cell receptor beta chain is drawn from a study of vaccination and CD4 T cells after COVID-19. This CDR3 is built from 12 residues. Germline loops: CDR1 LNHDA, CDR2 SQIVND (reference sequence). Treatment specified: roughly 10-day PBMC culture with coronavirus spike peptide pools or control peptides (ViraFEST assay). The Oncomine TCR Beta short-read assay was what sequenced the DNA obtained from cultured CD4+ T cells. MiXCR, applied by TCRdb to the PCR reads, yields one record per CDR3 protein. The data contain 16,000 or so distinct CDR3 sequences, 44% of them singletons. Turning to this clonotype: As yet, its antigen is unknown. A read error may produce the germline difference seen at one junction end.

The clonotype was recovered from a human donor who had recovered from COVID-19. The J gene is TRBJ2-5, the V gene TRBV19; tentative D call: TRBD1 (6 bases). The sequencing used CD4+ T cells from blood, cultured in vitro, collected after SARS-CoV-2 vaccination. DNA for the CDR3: TGTGCCAGTAGTTTGGGGGCAGAGACTCAGTACTTC. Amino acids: CASSLGAETQYF.